This T cell receptor beta chain was captured in a study of breast tumors, draining lymph nodes, adjacent tissues. Broader study findings: Most tumor T cells seemingly derive from lymph node, then expand in tumor.

This clonotype occurred a few times. Its antigen is unknown. TCRdb processed the multiplex PCR reads anew with MiXCR; each CDR3 protein has one entry. The sample shows tens of thousands of distinct CDR3 sequences, about 40% of them seen only once. V lost 3 bases and J lost 5, with 26 bases in between. The CDR3 consists of 19 residues. Material for sequencing was breast tumor tissue. This receptor was taken from a female donor with breast cancer. Some clones in this sample may be carry-over from other donors' samples. The rearrangement uses TRBV12-3 or TRBV12-4 and TRBJ2-1; either TRBD1 or TRBD2 may fit D (7 bases each). The CDR3 DNA sequence: TGTGCCAGCAGTTTCGGGGCGGGGGTCCGGTGGCAGGGGGACAATGAGCAGTTCTTC. Residues: CASSFGAGVRWQGDNEQFF.